These T cell receptor beta chains were read from a single sample in a study of shared clonotypes between healthy human individuals. Some clones are missing from TCRdb's copy, which holds only in-frame ones; the method was immunoSEQ multiplex PCR. This table holds approximately 1,500,000 clones, about 98% found once. Sequenced input: naive CD4+ T cells sorted from blood. The source is a man between 25 and 39 years old in good health. CDR3s include the opening cysteine and the closing phenylalanine or tryptophan. The D gene is left open where the match is weak. Size is stated for part of the rows, as once, few or many counts, or as a class when the clone is expanded.

>TRBV27|.|TRBJ1-2|13|.
TGTGCCAGCAGTTCGACGCTTAACTATGGCTACACCTTC
CASSSTLNYGYTF
>TRBV28|TRBD2|TRBJ2-5|14|.
TGTGCCAGCAGTAAGACTAGCGGAAAAAAGACCCAGTACTTC
CASSKTSGKKTQYF
>TRBV4-1|TRBD2|TRBJ2-1|17|.
TGCGCCAGCAGCCAAGTCCAACTAGCGGGAGGGCCGATTGAGCAGTTCTTC
CASSQVQLAGGPIEQFF
>TRBV5-8|TRBD1|TRBJ2-5|18|.
TGTGCCAGCAGCTTGGCTGGGACAGGGTTTTTTGAGGGAGAGACCCAGTACTTC
CASSLAGTGFFEGETQYF
>TRBV15|TRBD1|TRBJ1-5|15|.
TGTGCCACCAGCAGGGGACAGGTTCCCTTAAGGCCCCAGCATTTT
CATSRGQVPLRPQHF
>TRBV29-1|.|TRBJ2-2|13|.
TGCAGCGTTGAAAGGGAGAACACCGGGGAGCTGTTTTTT
CSVERENTGELFF
>TRBV7-3|.|TRBJ2-1|14|.
TGTGCCAGCAGCTTCGGCAGGGAGCGCCATGAGCAGTTCTTC
CASSFGRERHEQFF
>TRBV5-1|TRBD1|TRBJ1-1|15|.
TGCGCCAGCAGCACCTCGGGACAGTTGAACACTGAAGCTTTCTTT
CASSTSGQLNTEAFF
>TRBV6-1|TRBD2|TRBJ2-7|14|.
TGTGCCAGCAGGGCCGGGACTACCTCCTACGAGCAGTACTTC
CASRAGTTSYEQYF
>TRBV28|.|TRBJ2-7|13|.
TGTGCCACCAGGGGGGGGAAGCCCTACGAGCAGTACTTC
CATRGGKPYEQYF
>TRBV12-5|.|TRBJ2-1|13|.
TGTGCTAGTGGTTTCGTCCCCTACAATGAGCAGTTCTTC
CASGFVPYNEQFF
>TRBV6-6|TRBD2|TRBJ2-3|16|.
TGTGCCAGCAGTTACTCCAGCGGGATTCGCACAGATACGCAGTATTTT
CASSYSSGIRTDTQYF
>TRBV18|.|TRBJ2-1|13|.
TGTGCCAGCTCACCAAAGGGAAATAAAGGGCAGTTCTTC
CASSPKGNKGQFF
>TRBV11-3|.|TRBJ2-2|12|.
TGTGCCAGCAGCTTAGGCACCGGGGAGCTGTTTTTT
CASSLGTGELFF
>TRBV19|.|TRBJ1-1|13|.
TGTGCCAGTAGTCACCGGAGGAACACTGAAGCTTTCTTT
CASSHRRNTEAFF
>TRBV15|TRBD1|TRBJ2-7|14|.
TGTGCCACCAGCGGAAAGGGGACAGTGAGAGAGCAGTACTTC
CATSGKGTVREQYF
>TRBV9|.|TRBJ2-1|15|.
TGTGCCAGCAGCCCGGAGGGGGACTCCTACAATGAGCAGTTCTTC
CASSPEGDSYNEQFF
>TRBV5-6|.|TRBJ2-7|14|.
TGTGCCAGCAGCTACTTCGCGGCCACCTACGAGCAGTACTTC
CASSYFAATYEQYF
>TRBV29-1|TRBD2|TRBJ2-1|14|.
TGCAGCGTAACTAGCGGGAGTTCCTACAATGAGCAGTTCTTC
CSVTSGSSYNEQFF
>TRBV6-5|TRBD2|TRBJ2-7|15|once
TGTGCCAGCAGTTCAAGACTAGCGGGAGGCTACGAGCAGTACTTC
CASSSRLAGGYEQYF
>TRBV5-5|.|TRBJ2-7|12|.
TGTGCCAGCAGCACCGGACCCTACGAGCAGTACTTC
CASSTGPYEQYF
>TRBV27|.|TRBJ1-5|13|.
TGTGCCAGCAGTTTGTACAGGAACGGGCCCCAGCATTTT
CASSLYRNGPQHF
>TRBV9|.|TRBJ2-2|15|once
TGTGCCAGCAGCGTAGAGGGAGGTAGCACCGGGGAGCTGTTTTTT
CASSVEGGSTGELFF
>TRBV29-1|TRBD2|TRBJ2-1|16|.
TGCAGCGCCTCTCTGTCCCTAGCGGGGGACTACAATGAGCAGTTCTTC
CSASLSLAGDYNEQFF
>TRBV18|.|TRBJ2-7|13|.
TGTGCCAGCTCACCAGGAAACTCCTACGAGCAGTACTTC
CASSPGNSYEQYF
>TRBV9|.|TRBJ2-3|16|.
TGTGCCAGCAGCGTTGGGCTAGCCTCTAGCACAGATACGCAGTATTTT
CASSVGLASSTDTQYF
>TRBV9|TRBD1|TRBJ2-2|15|.
TGTGCCAGCAGCCCCCGGACAGGCGATACCGGGGAGCTGTTTTTT
CASSPRTGDTGELFF
>TRBV7-9|TRBD1|TRBJ2-5|17|.
TGTGCCAGCAGCTTAGCATCCGGGACAGGGGTAGAAGAGACCCAGTACTTC
CASSLASGTGVEETQYF
>TRBV28|TRBD1|TRBJ1-5|14|.
TGTGCCAGCAGGGGACAGGGCTTTCGTCAGCCCCAGCATTTT
CASRGQGFRQPQHF
>TRBV6-6|.|TRBJ2-5|11|once
TGTGCCAGCTCTACGCGGGAGACCCAGTACTTC
CASSTRETQYF
>TRBV5-1|.|TRBJ2-3|14|.
TGCGCCAGCAGCCACGACCTCTTCACAGATACGCAGTATTTT
CASSHDLFTDTQYF
>TRBV6-1|.|TRBJ2-5|12|.
TGTGCCAGCCGGTGGAGTAAAGAGACCCAGTACTTC
CASRWSKETQYF
>TRBV11-2|.|TRBJ2-1|14|.
TGTGCCAGCAGCTTAGTGGTGACGGCGCACGAGCAGTTCTTC
CASSLVVTAHEQFF
>TRBV19|TRBD1|TRBJ1-1|16|.
TGTGCCAGTAGTATAGCGGCGGGACAGTTGAACACTGAAGCTTTCTTT
CASSIAAGQLNTEAFF
>TRBV7-2|.|TRBJ2-5|15|.
TGTGCCAGCAGCTTAGCGCTATGGGAGCAAGAGACCCAGTACTTC
CASSLALWEQETQYF
>TRBV7-2|TRBD2|TRBJ2-5|14|.
TGTGCCAGCGCCGGGACTAGCGGAAGGGAGACCCAGTACTTC
CASAGTSGRETQYF
>TRBV19|.|TRBJ2-7|14|once
TGTGCCAGTAGTACCCCCGGGACTTTAAACGAGCAGTACTTC
CASSTPGTLNEQYF
>TRBV6-5|TRBD2|TRBJ2-1|14|once
TGTGCCAGCAGAGGACTAGCGTTGAGCCATGAGCAGTTCTTC
CASRGLALSHEQFF
>TRBV27|.|TRBJ2-7|11|.
TGTGCCAGCAGTAGAGGGTACGAGCAGTACTTC
CASSRGYEQYF
>TRBV7-2|TRBD2|TRBJ2-1|16|.
TGTGCCAGCAGCCACGAGGCGGGAGGTAGGGGCAATGAGCAGTTCTTC
CASSHEAGGRGNEQFF
>TRBV23-1|.|TRBJ2-1|16|.
TGCGCCAGCAAGGCCACTTGGAGGGCCCGGGGCAATGAGCAGTTCTTC
CASKATWRARGNEQFF
>TRBV5-8|TRBD1|TRBJ1-5|15|once
TGTGCCAGCAGCTTAGGACAGGTCCACAATCAGCCCCAGCATTTT
CASSLGQVHNQPQHF